The clone carrying this TCR beta chain was seen repeatedly, ten times or more. The antigen remains undetermined. Participants, patients aged 18 to 65, had newly diagnosed hyperthyroidism with a duration under 2 months. The V and J ends lost 5 bases and 2 bases, in that order; junction bases with no gene match: 6. Germline assignment: CDR1 MNHEY and CDR2 SMNVEV (reference sequence). This CDR3 region has 15 residues. The data belong to a study of T cells in Graves' hyperthyroidism and ophthalmopathy. Amplification of TCR beta CDR3 regions used RNA as the template. An initial round of RT-PCR targeting the TCR CDR3 relied on the HTBI primer set. TCRdb reprocessed the multiplex PCR reads via MiXCR and lists one record per CDR3 protein. This table holds 550,000 to 800,000 distinct CDR3 sequences, about 17% found once. The study, taken as a whole, reports: Most clonotypes expanded in the thyroid (above 0.001) were also present in blood.

This receptor was identified in a man in his late teens or twenties with Graves' hyperthyroidism. V is TRBV27 and J is TRBJ2-7; 10 nucleotides align to TRBD1. The sequencing sample was made of blood. CDR3 sequence reads: CASSPGQGRPYEQYF. CDR3 bases: TGTGCCAGCAGTCCGGGACAGGGGAGGCCCTACGAGCAGTACTTC.